These T cell receptor beta chains were read from a single sample in a study of cytomegalovirus exposure and HLA in healthy donors. Sequenced by immunoSEQ multiplex PCR; TCRdb stores in-frame clones only, minus some. The repertoire holds around 230,000 clones, with roughly 78% as singletons. Sequenced material: PBMCs. The receptors come from a boy aged 5-17 years in good health and CMV-seronegative. Each CDR3 is given with its conserved first and last residue. D genes are given only for firm matches. Only part of the rows carry a size: once, few, many, or a class if the clone is expanded.

clone_size j_call d_call v_call cdr3_nt cdr3_aa
. TRBJ2-7 TRBD1 TRBV18 TGTGCCAGCTCACCATACTACCAGGGGGCCTACGAGCAGTACTTC CASSPYYQGAYEQYF
. TRBJ2-7 . TRBV5-1 TGCGCCAGCAGCTTGAGTACAGGTACTTGCGAGCAGTACTTC CASSLSTGTCEQYF
. TRBJ2-7 . TRBV5-6 TGTGCCAGCAGCTTGACAGGATCCTACGAGCAGTACTTC CASSLTGSYEQYF
. TRBJ2-2 . TRBV6-4 TGTGCCAGCAGTGACTCGGGAAGGGGAGGCACCGGGGAGCTGTTTTTT CASSDSGRGGTGELFF
. TRBJ2-5 TRBD2 TRBV11-3 TGTGCCAGCAGCCATTGGGCGGGGGGTGAGACCCAGTACTTC CASSHWAGGETQYF
once TRBJ2-7 TRBD1 TRBV6-5 TGTGCCAGCAGCCTTGGGACAGGGGGCATCTACGAGCAGTACTTC CASSLGTGGIYEQYF
. TRBJ1-2 . TRBV6-5 TGTGCCACCCCGATCAGGGAAGGAGGCTACACCTTC CATPIREGGYTF
. TRBJ2-3 . TRBV5-1 TGCGCCAGCAGCTTGGCCATGAGCGGTAGCACAGATACGCAGTATTTT CASSLAMSGSTDTQYF
. TRBJ1-1 TRBD1 TRBV6-5 TGTGCCAGCAGTTACGGGGGACAGGGAATTTGGGGAGCTTTCTTT CASSYGGQGIWGAFF
. TRBJ1-2 . TRBV6-5 TGTGCCAGCAGTAAGGGCCCCACAGGGCTGGAGGGCTACACCTTC CASSKGPTGLEGYTF
few TRBJ1-5 . TRBV9 TGTGCCAGCAGCCCCGGGGGGCTCAATCAGCCCCAGCATTTT CASSPGGLNQPQHF